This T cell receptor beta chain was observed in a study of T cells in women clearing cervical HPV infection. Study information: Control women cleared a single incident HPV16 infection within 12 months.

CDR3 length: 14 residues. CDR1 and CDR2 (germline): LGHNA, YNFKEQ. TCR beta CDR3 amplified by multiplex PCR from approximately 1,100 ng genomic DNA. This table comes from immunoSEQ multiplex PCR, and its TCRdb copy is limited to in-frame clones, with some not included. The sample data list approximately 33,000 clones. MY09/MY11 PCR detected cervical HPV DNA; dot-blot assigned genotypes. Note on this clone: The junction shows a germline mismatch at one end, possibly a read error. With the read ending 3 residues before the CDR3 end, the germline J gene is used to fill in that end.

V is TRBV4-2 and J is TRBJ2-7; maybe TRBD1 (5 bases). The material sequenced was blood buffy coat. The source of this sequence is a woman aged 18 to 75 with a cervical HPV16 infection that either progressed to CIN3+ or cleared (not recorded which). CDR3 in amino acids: CASSQGRAIGEQYF. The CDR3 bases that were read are TGCGCCAGCAGCCAAGGCAGGGCTATAGGCGAG.